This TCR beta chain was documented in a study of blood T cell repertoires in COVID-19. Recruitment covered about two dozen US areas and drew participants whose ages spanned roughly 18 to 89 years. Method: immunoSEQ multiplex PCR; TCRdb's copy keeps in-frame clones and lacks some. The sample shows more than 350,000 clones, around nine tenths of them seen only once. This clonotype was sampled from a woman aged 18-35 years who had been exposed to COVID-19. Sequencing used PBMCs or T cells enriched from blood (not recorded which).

CDR3 bases: TGTGCCAGTAGTACCTCGGGACTCTCAGGAAAACTGTTTTTT. Translation: CASSTSGLSGKLFF. V usage is TRBV19 and J usage is TRBJ1-4, with D perhaps TRBD1 (5 bases). The germline V gene encodes CDR1 LNHDA and CDR2 SQIVND (reference sequence). The CDR3 covers 14 residues. Trimming stripped 4 bases from V and 10 bases from J, with 16 bases between.